A single sample is the source of the 24 T cell receptor beta chains below, sequenced in a study of T-cell memory formation after mild COVID-19. Each CDR3 protein is one row after TCRdb ran MiXCR on the 5' RACE reads. Of 180,000 or so distinct CDR3 sequences detected, 16% appear once; the ten largest clones hold just over 2%. Specimen: PBMCs or a T cell subset sorted from them (not recorded which). The source is an adult woman who had mild COVID-19 (a few samples of this study predate the infection). Cell type and time point are not known.

Turning to this clonotype: A junction boundary mismatches the germline segment, possibly from a read error. The rearrangement links TRBV7-7 to TRBJ2-2; D not certain. This CDR3 contains 14 residues. Per germline, CDR1 SSHAT and CDR2 FNYEAQ (reference sequence). The CDR3: CASSLGWNTGELFF. The CDR3 DNA follows: TGTGCTAGCAGCTTAGGTTGGAACACCGGGGAGCTGTTTTTT.

V usage is TRBV12-3 or TRBV12-4 and J usage is TRBJ2-7, with 10 positions matching TRBD1. CDR3 length equals 14 residues. V was pared by 5 bases and J by 6 bases, with 7 bases of the junction left unmatched. The CDR3 loop reads CASSLGTGVGEQYF. The CDR3 bases are TGTGCCAGCAGTCTCGGGACAGGGGTGGGCGAGCAGTACTTC.

For this clonotype: One end of the junction varies from germline; a read error may be responsible. The genes are TRBV7-8 and TRBJ2-1; 8 bases are shared with TRBD1. The CDR3 totals 14 residues. Germline V gene sequence: CDR1 SGHVS, CDR2 FQNEAQ. CDR3 in amino acids: CASSFRGPYNEQVF. The CDR3 DNA is TGTGCCAGCAGCTTCAGGGGGCCTTACAATGAGCAGGTCTTC.

This clonotype was counted only a few times. The gene calls are TRBV24-1 and TRBJ1-1; D may be TRBD1 (6 bases). Trimming removed 3 bases from V and 11 bases from J, with 24 bases in between. Germline V lookup: CDR1 KGHDR, CDR2 SFDVKD. The CDR3 is 16 amino acids. CDR3 sequence: CATSDAYRDTPRMAFF. The CDR3 DNA follows: TGTGCCACCAGTGATGCATACCGGGACACCCCGAGGATGGCTTTCTTT.

DNA for the CDR3: TGTGCCAGCAGCTTAGCCCGGACTAAAGGGGGCACAGATACGCAGTATTTT. This gives the protein CASSLARTKGGTDTQYF. The chain recombines TRBV7-9 with TRBJ2-3; maybe TRBD2 (6 bases). The CDR3 sequence is 17 residues long. CDR1 SEHNR and CDR2 FQNEAQ come from the germline V gene (reference sequence). Trimming cost V 0 bases and J 1 base, with 14 bases left between them.

The chain has TRBV29-1 and TRBJ2-3; no reliable D call. The CDR3 length is 12 residues. V gave up 7 bases and J gave up 5 bases, with 13 bases separating them. From germline, CDR1 is SQVTM and CDR2 ANQGSEA. Written as DNA, the CDR3 is TGCAGCGGAAAGGTGATGGTAGATACGCAGTATTTT. Its protein is CSGKVMVDTQYF.

This clonotype has a count of ten or more. CDR3 coding DNA: TGTGCCAGCACCCTGGGACAGGGGGCAGATACGCAGTATTTT. Residues: CASTLGQGADTQYF. V usage is TRBV7-9 and J usage is TRBJ2-3; TRBD1 matches at 11 bases. J lost 4 bases, V lost 7 bases, and 4 bases had no gene match. This CDR3 contains 14 residues. CDR1 SEHNR and CDR2 FQNEAQ come from the germline V gene (reference sequence).

The chain links TRBV5-4 to TRBJ2-4, with 9 bases matching TRBD1. Germline CDR1 reads SGHNT; CDR2 reads YYREEE (reference sequence). The CDR3 spans 16 residues. V dropped 5 bases and J dropped 2; count of bases not matched to a gene: 8. The CDR3 DNA sequence: TGTGCCAGCAGTCACCGGGACAGGGATTCCAAAAACATTCAGTACTTC. This gives the protein CASSHRDRDSKNIQYF.

This clonotype turned up a few times. The chain is built from TRBV20-1 and TRBJ1-6; 7 bases match TRBD1. The CDR3 contains 15 residues. V dropped 1 base and J dropped 4; count of bases not matched to a gene: 4. The V gene's germline CDR1 is DFQATT and CDR2 SNEGSKA (reference sequence). CDR3 nucleotides: TGCAGTGCTAGAGTGGAGGGGGCTTATAATTCACCCCTCCACTTT. Protein: CSARVEGAYNSPLHF.

J is TRBJ2-7 and V is TRBV20-1; D unresolved. V dropped 6 bases and J dropped 4 bases, with 16 bases sitting between them. The CDR3 is 13 residues long. Germline V gene sequence: CDR1 DFQATT, CDR2 SNEGSKA (reference sequence). CDR3 coding DNA: TGCAGTGCCTCCCCGCCGGGTTCGTACGAGCAGTACTTC. Its translation is CSASPPGSYEQYF.

This chain connects TRBV10-3 to TRBJ2-7; TRBD2 is a possible D gene (6 bases). Trimming removed 6 bases at V and 3 bases at J, with 12 bases between. Germline CDR1 and CDR2: ENHRY and SYGVKD. The CDR3 is 13 amino acids. DNA of the CDR3: TGTGCCATCAGACCGGGACTTATCTACGAGCAGTACTTC. Protein product: CAIRPGLIYEQYF.

This clonotype was seen repeatedly, ten times or more. This chain uses TRBV29-1 with TRBJ2-1, with 9 bases fitting TRBD2. The CDR3 has 17 amino acids. The V and J ends lost 4 bases and 7 bases, in that order; junction bases with no gene match: 17. Germline CDR1 reads SQVTM; CDR2 reads ANQGSEA. CDR3 sequence: CSVVHIAGARGGNEQFF. CDR3 coding DNA: TGCAGCGTTGTCCATATAGCGGGAGCGAGAGGTGGGAATGAGCAGTTCTTC.

The chain carries TRBV5-1 and TRBJ2-3; D may be TRBD2 (6 bases). CDR3 length: 15 residues. Germline CDR1 SGHRS, CDR2 YFSETQ. Trimming stripped 4 bases from V and 6 bases from J, with 18 bases between. The CDR3 loop reads CASSAVHVGGDTQYF. In DNA form, the CDR3 reads TGCGCCAGCAGCGCAGTCCACGTGGGGGGTGATACGCAGTATTTT.

This chain joins TRBV29-1 and TRBJ2-3; D perhaps matches TRBD2 (6 bases). The CDR3 totals 11 residues. Looked up from germline, CDR1 is SQVTM and CDR2 is ANQGSEA. CDR3 in amino acids: CSAGPLDTQYF. The CDR3 coding sequence is TGCAGTGCGGGACCCCTTGATACGCAGTATTTT.

This chain connects TRBV9 to TRBJ2-2; D is unclear. CDR3 size: 17 residues. Germline CDR1 and CDR2: SGDLS and YYNGEE. Trimming left V 4 bases short and J 0 bases short, with 16 bases between. The CDR3, as DNA: TGTGCCAGCAGCCCCCTCGGACGGCTGCCGAACACCGGGGAGCTGTTTTTT. It encodes CASSPLGRLPNTGELFF.

There are many counts of this clonotype. The chain recombines TRBV7-9 with TRBJ2-7; possible D gene TRBD1, 5 bases. Per germline, CDR1 SEHNR and CDR2 FQNEAQ (reference sequence). Trimming stripped 5 bases from V and 6 bases from J, with 11 bases between. This CDR3 is 12 amino acids long. The CDR3 nucleotides read TGTGCCAGCAGCCAATCAGGGATCGAGCAGTACTTC. It encodes CASSQSGIEQYF.

This clonotype was seen repeatedly, ten times or more. The V and J genes are TRBV12-3 or TRBV12-4 and TRBJ2-3; 12 bases align to TRBD2. CDR3 size: 14 residues. J gave up 8 bases and V 4 bases, and 4 bases lay outside the gene matches. DNA for the CDR3: TGTGCCAGCAGTTATTCTAGCGGGAGGGCTACGCAGTATTTT. Translated, it gives CASSYSSGRATQYF.

This clonotype came up a few times. V and J are TRBV27 and TRBJ2-3; perhaps TRBD1 as D (6 bases). CDR3 length: 16 amino acids. Trimming cost V 4 bases and J 5 bases, with 19 bases left between them. Germline CDR1 is MNHEY and CDR2 is SMNVEV (reference sequence). The CDR3 sequence: CASSSTGNNGRDTQYF. DNA of the CDR3: TGTGCCAGCAGTTCAACAGGGAATAATGGGAGAGATACGCAGTATTTT.

This clonotype appeared a few times. The chain has TRBV19 and TRBJ2-7, with a possible D match to TRBD1 (8 bases). The V end was cut by 6 bases, the J end by 2 bases, with 17 bases between. The length of the CDR3 is 15 residues. From germline, CDR1 is LNHDA and CDR2 SQIVND (reference sequence). This CDR3 reads CASSPGQGLTYEQYF. CDR3 coding DNA: TGTGCCAGTAGCCCCGGACAGGGACTAACCTACGAGCAGTACTTC. Supplemented by reference TRBV19 and TRBJ2-7, the full variable domain reads DGGITQSPKYLFRKEGQNVTLSCEQNLNHDAMYWYRQDPGQGLRLIYYSQIVNDFQKGDIAEGYSVSREKKESFPLTVTSAQKNPTAFYLCASSPGQGLTYEQYFGPGTRLTVT.

This chain connects TRBV6-5 to TRBJ2-4; D ambiguous. V was clipped by 2 bases and J by 0 bases, with 11 bases between them. There are 16 residues in the CDR3. In germline, CDR1 is MNHEY, CDR2 SVGAGI. The CDR3 here is CASSYGQLLAKNIQYF. The CDR3 DNA reads as TGTGCCAGCAGTTACGGGCAGCTACTAGCCAAAAACATTCAGTACTTC.

This chain uses TRBV7-3 with TRBJ2-1; the D is unclear. From germline, CDR1 is SGHTA and CDR2 FQGTGA. V shed 8 bases and J shed 8 bases, with 13 bases lying between them. This CDR3 has 12 residues. The CDR3 coding sequence is TGTGCCAGCGGTCACGTTCCCGATGAGCAGTTCTTC. Translation gives CASGHVPDEQFF.

The genes are TRBV7-9 and TRBJ1-5, with D maybe TRBD1 (5 bases). The CDR3 loop spans 12 amino acids. Germline-derived CDR1 and CDR2 are SEHNR and FQNEAQ (reference sequence). V gave up 10 bases and J gave up 5 bases, with 12 bases separating them. CDR3 coding DNA: TGTGCCACCTGGGACGGGTATCAGCCCCAGCATTTT. Residues: CATWDGYQPQHF. The full variable domain, with the rest looked up from reference TRBV7-9 and TRBJ1-5, is DTGVSQNPRHKITKRGQNVTFRCDPISEHNRLYWYRQTLGQGPEFLTYFQNEAQLEKSRLLSDRFSAERPKGSFSTLEIQRTEQGDSAMYLCATWDGYQPQHFGDGTRLSIL.

The gene calls are TRBV29-1 and TRBJ2-5; tentatively, D is TRBD2 (6 bases). The CDR3 length is 14 residues. From germline, CDR1 is SQVTM and CDR2 ANQGSEA. Trimming pared 2 bases from V and 2 bases from J, leaving 12 bases between. CDR3 coding DNA: TGCAGCGTTGAATCGGTAGGGAGGCAAGAGACCCAGTACTTC. Protein product: CSVESVGRQETQYF.

The chain recombines TRBV27 with TRBJ1-2; 9 nucleotides align to TRBD1. Germline CDR1 is MNHEY and CDR2 is SMNVEV (reference sequence). This CDR3 spans 14 amino acids. With V trimmed by 7 bases and J by 2 bases, 5 bases remained unmatched. CDR3 in DNA: TGTGCCAGCAACTCCGGGACAGGGAACTATGGCTACACCTTC. Translated, it gives CASNSGTGNYGYTF.